The 15 T cell receptor beta chains below all came from one sample that was sequenced in a study of vaccination and CD4 T cells after COVID-19. Cultured CD4+ T cells had their DNA profiled by the Oncomine TCR Beta short-read assay. TCRdb processed the PCR reads anew with MiXCR; each CDR3 protein has one entry. Of more than 12,000 distinct CDR3 sequences listed, roughly 50% are singletons. Their antigens are not known. Treatment in this sample: approximately nine-day PBMC culture with coronavirus spike peptide pools or control peptides (ViraFEST assay). The sample in question was CD4+ T cells from blood, cultured in vitro, obtained before SARS-CoV-2 vaccination. The source is a human donor who had recovered from COVID-19.

The chain couples TRBV27 to TRBJ2-5, with D maybe TRBD1 (5 bases). V shed 5 bases and J shed 4 bases, with 11 bases lying between them. The germline CDR1 and CDR2 sequences are MNHEY and SMNVEV (reference sequence). The length of the CDR3 is 13 residues. CDR3 sequence: CASSLGVRETQYF. CDR3 coding DNA: TGTGCCAGCAGTCTAGGGGTGAGAGAGACCCAGTACTTC.

The chain employs TRBV4-3 and TRBJ2-1, with D maybe TRBD2 (7 bases). V lost 1 base and J lost 0, with 10 bases in between. This CDR3 is 16 amino acids long. Germline V gene lookup returns CDR1 LGHNA and CDR2 YSLEER. The CDR3 bases are TGCGCCAGCAGCCAAGTAGGGGGGGGCTCCTACAATGAGCAGTTCTTC. Translating it yields CASSQVGGGSYNEQFF.

V and J are TRBV30 and TRBJ1-5; D possibly corresponds to TRBD1 (6 bases). CDR1 and CDR2 from the germline V gene are GTSNPN and SVGIG (reference sequence). The ends were cut back, 2 bases at V and 4 bases at J, with 12 bases in the middle. This CDR3 spans 14 amino acids. This CDR3 reads CAWSRGGGNQPQHF. The CDR3 DNA sequence: TGTGCCTGGAGTCGGGGGGGCGGGAATCAGCCCCAGCATTTT.

The chain employs TRBV6-5 and TRBJ1-5; D gene ambiguous. This CDR3 is 17 amino acids long. Looked up from germline, CDR1 is MNHEY and CDR2 is SVGAGI. Trimming removed 3 bases from V and 4 bases from J, with 19 bases in between. The CDR3 is CASSYSSYRFPNQPQHF. The CDR3 DNA follows: TGTGCCAGCAGTTATTCTTCATATCGGTTCCCTAATCAGCCCCAGCATTTT.

This clonotype was seen a few times. This chain links TRBV20-1 with TRBJ1-5, with D unclear. CDR1 and CDR2 (germline): DFQATT, SNEGSKA (reference sequence). V was cut by 3 bases and J by 7 bases, with 13 bases left in between. CDR3 length: 13 residues. The CDR3 nucleotides are TGCAGTGCTAGTTCTCAGGATGGGCAGCCCCAGCATTTT. This encodes CSASSQDGQPQHF.

The chain uses TRBV27 and TRBJ2-1; D gene ambiguous. The CDR3 runs to 13 residues. Trimming shortened V by 4 bases and J by 4 bases, and 8 bases separated the two germline ends. CDR1 is MNHEY and CDR2 is SMNVEV in the germline V gene (reference sequence). The CDR3 bases are TGTGCCAGCAGTTATTCGGGTTACAATGAGCAGTTCTTC. Its protein product is CASSYSGYNEQFF.

This clonotype has only a few counts. The V call is TRBV7-9, the J call TRBJ2-1, with 11 bases fitting TRBD2. Germline lookup yields CDR1 SEHNR and CDR2 FQNEAQ (reference sequence). The CDR3 extends over 20 amino acids. The V segment lost 5 bases and the J segment 0 bases; nucleotides outside the gene matches: 15. CDR3 protein: CASSLRPGLAGGASYNEQFF. CDR3 in DNA: TGTGCCAGCAGCCTGCGCCCCGGGCTAGCGGGAGGAGCCTCCTACAATGAGCAGTTCTTC.

The V and J genes are TRBV2 and TRBJ1-6; 10 bases line up with TRBD1. Germline V CDR1 and CDR2: SNHLY, FYNNEI. The junction had 2 bases not matched to a gene; V was cut back by 2 bases and J by 7 bases. The CDR3 runs 15 residues. The CDR3 protein is CASSELGQGNSPLHF. CDR3 coding DNA: TGTGCCAGCAGTGAATTGGGACAGGGGAATTCACCCCTCCACTTT.

The rearrangement joins TRBV28 to TRBJ1-2, with D possibly TRBD1 on 5 matching bases. The CDR3 has 16 amino acids. Between the trimmed V and J ends, which lost 6 bases and 7 bases, there was a span of 24 bases. Germline lookup yields CDR1 MDHEN and CDR2 SYDVKM. The DNA for the CDR3 is TGTGCCAGCAGAACTTATATACCGGGACGCCGGGCTGGCTACACCTTC. This translates into CASRTYIPGRRAGYTF.

Only one count was recorded for this clonotype. A read error may account for a junction end that differs from germline. This chain joins TRBV27 and TRBJ1-1; weak D call: TRBD1 (6 bases). The CDR3 extends over 15 amino acids. Germline V CDR1 and CDR2: MNHEY, SMNVEV (reference sequence). The CDR3 here is CASSLSRTASTEAFF. In DNA form, the CDR3 reads TGTGCCAGCAGTCTATCACGGACAGCCTCCACTGAAGCTTTCTTT.

The V gene is TRBV6-1, the J gene TRBJ1-5; the D is unclear. From germline, CDR1 is MNHNS and CDR2 SASEGT. The CDR3 is made up of 13 amino acids. The V end was cut by 5 bases, the J end by 5 bases, with 10 bases between. The CDR3 DNA reads as TGTGCCAGCAGTAAAAATAAGGATCAGCCCCAGCATTTT. It encodes CASSKNKDQPQHF.

This sequence joins TRBV4-1 and TRBJ1-2, with D possibly being TRBD1 (5 bases). Germline V CDR1 and CDR2: MGHRA, YSYEKL. The CDR3 contains 17 residues. The ends were cut back, 0 bases at V and 1 base at J, with 15 bases in the middle. CDR3 DNA sequence: TGCGCCAGCAGCCAAGAGACGTTCGGGGCCAGTAACTATGGCTACACCTTC. Translating gives CASSQETFGASNYGYTF.

The chain is built from TRBV21-1 and TRBJ1-6; TRBD1, the table's D call, was not compared with the DNA. TRBV21-1 is noted as a pseudogene. This CDR3 has 20 amino acids. CDR3 sequence reads: CASSKEVSVQGKGYNSPLHF. The CDR3, as DNA: TGTGCCAGCAGCAAAGAGGTCTCGGTACAGGGAAAGGGTTATAATTCACCCCTCCACTTT.

The V gene is TRBV20-1, the J gene TRBJ2-7; 7 bases agree with TRBD1. The V gene's germline CDR1 is DFQATT and CDR2 SNEGSKA (reference sequence). This CDR3 is 14 amino acids long. Trimming took 6 bases from V and 2 from J; bases not matched to a gene: 10. The CDR3 DNA sequence: TGCAGTGCCGCAGGAGACAGGGCAACCTACGAGCAGTACTTC. It translates to CSAAGDRATYEQYF.

The chain uses TRBV19 and TRBJ1-2; D gene uncertain. V shed 1 base and J shed 4 bases, with 13 bases lying between them. The CDR3 runs 15 residues. CDR1 and CDR2 (germline): LNHDA, SQIVND (reference sequence). The CDR3 loop is CASSIGRTDSYGYTF. CDR3 nucleotide sequence: TGTGCCAGTAGTATAGGGCGGACGGACTCCTATGGCTACACCTTC.